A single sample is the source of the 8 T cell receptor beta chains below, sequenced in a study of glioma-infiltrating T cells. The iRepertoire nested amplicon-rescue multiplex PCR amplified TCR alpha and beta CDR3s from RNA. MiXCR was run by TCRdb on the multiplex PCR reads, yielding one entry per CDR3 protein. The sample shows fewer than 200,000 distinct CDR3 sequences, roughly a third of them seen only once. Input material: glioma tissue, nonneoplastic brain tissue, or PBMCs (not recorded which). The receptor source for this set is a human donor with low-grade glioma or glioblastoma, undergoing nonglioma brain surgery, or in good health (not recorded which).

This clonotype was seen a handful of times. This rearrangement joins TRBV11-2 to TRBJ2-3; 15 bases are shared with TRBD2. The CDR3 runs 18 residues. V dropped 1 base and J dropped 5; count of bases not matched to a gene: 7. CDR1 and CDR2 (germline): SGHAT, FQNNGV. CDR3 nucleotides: TGTGCCAGCAGCTTAGTGGGGACTAGCGGGAGGACTAGAGATACGCAGTATTTT. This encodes CASSLVGTSGRTRDTQYF.

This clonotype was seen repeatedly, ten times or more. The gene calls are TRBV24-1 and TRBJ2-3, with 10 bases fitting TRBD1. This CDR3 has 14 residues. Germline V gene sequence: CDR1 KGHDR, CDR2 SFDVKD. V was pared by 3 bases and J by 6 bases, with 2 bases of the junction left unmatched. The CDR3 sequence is CATSDPGQGDTQYF. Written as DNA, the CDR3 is TGTGCCACCAGTGATCCGGGACAGGGGGATACGCAGTATTTT.

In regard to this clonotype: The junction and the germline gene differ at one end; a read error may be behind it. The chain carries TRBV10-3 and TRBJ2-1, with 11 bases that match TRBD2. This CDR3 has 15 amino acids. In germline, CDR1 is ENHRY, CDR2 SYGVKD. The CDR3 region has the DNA TGTGCCACCAGTGGCGGGACTAGCGGATACAATGAGCAGTTCTTC. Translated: CATSGGTSGYNEQFF.

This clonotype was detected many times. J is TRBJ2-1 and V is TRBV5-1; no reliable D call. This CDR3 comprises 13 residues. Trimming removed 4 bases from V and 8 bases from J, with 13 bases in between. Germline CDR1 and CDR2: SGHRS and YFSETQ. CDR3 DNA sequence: TGCGCCAGCAGCCCGCAGTCGATCGATGAGCAGTTCTTC. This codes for CASSPQSIDEQFF.

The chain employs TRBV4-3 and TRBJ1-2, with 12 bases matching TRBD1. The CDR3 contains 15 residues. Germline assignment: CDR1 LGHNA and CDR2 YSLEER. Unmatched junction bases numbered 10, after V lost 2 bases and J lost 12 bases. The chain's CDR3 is CASSQQPGTGGLHTF. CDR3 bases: TGCGCCAGCAGCCAACAACCCGGGACAGGGGGCCTCCACACCTTC.

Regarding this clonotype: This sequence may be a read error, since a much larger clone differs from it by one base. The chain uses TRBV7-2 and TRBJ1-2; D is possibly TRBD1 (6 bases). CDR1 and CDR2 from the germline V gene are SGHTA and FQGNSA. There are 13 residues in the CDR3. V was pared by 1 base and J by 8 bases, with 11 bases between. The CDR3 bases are TGTGCCAGCAGCTTAGGGACAGAGGGCGGCTACACCTTC. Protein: CASSLGTEGGYTF.

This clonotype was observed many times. The CDR3 coding sequence is TGCGCCAGCAGCCAAGATCGGGGTGTGCAGTATGGCTACACCTTC. Amino acid sequence: CASSQDRGVQYGYTF. This chain links TRBV4-3 with TRBJ1-2; D gene unclear. Germline V gene lookup returns CDR1 LGHNA and CDR2 YSLEER. V was cut by 0 bases and J by 5 bases, with 13 bases left in between. The CDR3 extends over 15 amino acids.

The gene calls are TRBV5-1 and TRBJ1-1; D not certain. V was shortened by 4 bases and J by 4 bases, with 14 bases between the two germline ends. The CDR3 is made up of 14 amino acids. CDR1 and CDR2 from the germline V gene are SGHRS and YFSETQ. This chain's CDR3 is CASSTRETATEAFF. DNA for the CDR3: TGCGCCAGCAGCACCCGGGAGACGGCCACTGAAGCTTTCTTT.